The entry that follows covers one TCR beta chain sequence. Its antigen is as yet unknown. The entry originates in a study of OX40 agonist ivuxolimab in advanced cancers. The wider study: Patients enrolled in dose escalation were diagnosed with hepatocellular carcinoma, melanoma, renal cell or head and neck cancer.

The assay was immunoSEQ multiplex PCR, and TCRdb's table has in-frame clones only and misses some. The table has 65,000 to 95,000 clones, more than 75% seen once. CDR1 and CDR2 from the germline V gene are MDHEN and SYDVKM. Trimming removed 6 bases from V and 1 base from J, with 9 bases in between. The CDR3 loop spans 13 amino acids. Overall study findings and caveats: Doses of 0.1 to 3.0 mg/kg were accompanied by clonal expansion of CD4+ and CD8+ blood T cells by week 6.

V usage is TRBV28 and J usage is TRBJ1-1; no firm D call. The input for sequencing was CD4+ or CD8+ T cells sorted from blood, taken in a trial of the OX40 agonist ivuxolimab. The sequence came from an adult with an advanced solid tumor such as melanoma, head and neck, liver or kidney cancer. CDR3 in DNA: TGTGCCAGCAGCTCCGGGAGGAACACTGAAGCTTTCTTT. Translating it yields CASSSGRNTEAFF. Full variable domain (rest looked up from reference TRBV28 and TRBJ1-1): DVKVTQSSRYLVKRTGEKVFLECVQDMDHENMFWYRQDPGLGLRLIYFSYDVKMKEKGDIPEGYSVSREKKERFSLILESASTNQTSMYLCASSSGRNTEAFFGQGTRLTVV.